These 28 T cell receptor beta chains came from one sample sequenced in a study of blood T cell repertoires in COVID-19. Using immunoSEQ multiplex PCR, the repertoire was profiled, and TCRdb retains in-frame clones only, with some absent. Of some 220,000 clones in the sample, about 78% were seen once. Sequencing was done on a sample of peripheral blood. These receptors were taken from a woman in her 70s with acute or convalescent COVID-19.

The V gene is TRBV7-2, the J gene TRBJ2-3; no clear D. CDR1 is SGHTA and CDR2 is FQGNSA in the germline V gene. The CDR3 covers 17 residues. The ends were cut back, 0 bases at V and 0 bases at J, with 13 bases in the middle. The CDR3 DNA sequence: TGTGCCAGCAGCTTAGCGTCACCTTTTACTAGCACAGATACGCAGTATTTT. This encodes CASSLASPFTSTDTQYF.

This clone was picked up a small number of times. This sequence joins TRBV11-2 and TRBJ2-5; 12 bases are shared with TRBD1. V gave up 4 bases and J gave up 4 bases; unmatched junction bases: 13. This CDR3 is built from 18 residues. CDR1 is SGHAT, CDR2 FQNNGV, per germline. The chain's CDR3 is CASSSGAAGTGGGETQYF. In DNA, the CDR3 is TGTGCCAGCAGCTCCGGGGCAGCAGGGACAGGGGGCGGAGAGACCCAGTACTTC.

Remarks on this clone: Other DNA sequences within the sample encode an identical CDR3. The chain couples TRBV3-1 (or the pseudogene TRBV3-2) to TRBJ1-5; D is ambiguous. The CDR3 is made up of 13 amino acids. The ends were cut back, 0 bases at V and 7 bases at J, with 7 bases in the middle. Germline V CDR1 and CDR2: LGHDT, YNNKEL (reference sequence). The CDR3 protein is CASSQDEQQPQHF. In DNA, the CDR3 is TGTGCCAGCAGCCAAGATGAACAACAGCCCCAGCATTTT.

J is TRBJ2-6 and V is TRBV2, with D perhaps matching TRBD2 (6 bases). Germline CDR1 and CDR2: SNHLY and FYNNEI. CDR3 length equals 17 residues. Trimming stripped 0 bases from V and 1 base from J, with 10 bases between. The CDR3 sequence: CASSEAGRRSGANVLTF. The DNA for the CDR3 is TGTGCCAGCAGTGAAGCGGGGAGGAGGTCTGGGGCCAACGTCCTGACTTTC.

The gene calls are TRBV15 and TRBJ2-2, with 7 bases aligning to TRBD1. The germline V gene encodes CDR1 LNHNV and CDR2 YYDKDF (reference sequence). The CDR3 covers 15 residues. V shed 4 bases, J shed 2 bases, and the junction held 4 bases outside the gene matches. The CDR3 nucleotides are TGTGCCACCAGCACCCGACAGGGCAACACCGGGGAGCTGTTTTTT. Encoded protein: CATSTRQGNTGELFF.

V gene TRBV5-5 combines with J gene TRBJ2-7, with a tentative D call TRBD1 (6 bases). Per germline, CDR1 SGHKS and CDR2 YYEKEE (reference sequence). This CDR3 has 15 amino acids. Trimming took off 6 bases at V and 0 bases at J, with 16 bases between the two ends. The CDR3 DNA reads TGTGCCAGCACAACAACCGGGACACTCTCCTACGAGCAGTACTTC. Translation gives CASTTTGTLSYEQYF.

The gene calls are TRBV5-1 and TRBJ2-3; 11 positions match TRBD2. The CDR3 length is 14 residues. J lost 10 bases, V lost 4 bases, and 8 bases had no gene match. Per germline, CDR1 SGHRS and CDR2 YFSETQ. The CDR3 loop is CASSISGGAEAQYF. CDR3 DNA sequence: TGCGCCAGCAGCATTAGCGGGGGGGCCGAGGCGCAGTATTTT.

This chain joins TRBV7-2 and TRBJ1-2; D gene ambiguous. CDR3 length: 13 amino acids. V lost 4 bases and J lost 4, with 10 bases in between. Germline V gives CDR1 SGHTA, CDR2 FQGNSA. CDR3: CASSSDSGYGYTF. The CDR3, as DNA: TGTGCCAGCAGCTCGGACTCGGGCTATGGCTACACCTTC.

The chain couples TRBV5-8 to TRBJ1-6, with 8 positions matching TRBD1. With 0 bases clipped from V and 6 bases from J, the junction kept 2 bases outside the gene matches. The CDR3 loop spans 15 amino acids. CDR1 is SGHTS, CDR2 YDEGEE, per germline. In DNA form, the CDR3 reads TGTGCCAGCAGCTTGGAGGACAGGGCTAATTCACCCCTCCACTTT. Translating gives CASSLEDRANSPLHF.

The chain has TRBV18 and TRBJ2-7; 10 nucleotides line up with TRBD2. The trim removed 2 bases at V and 4 bases at J, leaving 5 bases unmatched. This CDR3 region has 15 residues. Per the germline V gene, CDR1 is KGHSH and CDR2 is LQKENI. The CDR3 nucleotides read TGTGCCAGCTCACCAGCTAGCGGGGGCCTATACGAGCAGTACTTC. Its translation: CASSPASGGLYEQYF.

On this clone itself: One end of the junction fails to match germline, which may point to a read error. The rearrangement links TRBV10-1 to TRBJ2-5; the match to TRBD1 covers 7 bases. This CDR3 contains 13 residues. Germline lookup yields CDR1 WNHNN and CDR2 SYGVQD (reference sequence). As DNA, the CDR3 is TGCGCCAGCAGTGGGGGACAGCAAGAGGCCCAGTACTTC. Amino acid sequence: CASSGGQQEAQYF.

The chain is built from TRBV15 and TRBJ2-3; D might be TRBD2 (6 bases). V lost 0 bases and J 0 bases, leaving 13 bases between the germline ends. The CDR3 covers 17 residues. In germline, CDR1 is LNHNV, CDR2 YYDKDF (reference sequence). The CDR3 DNA reads as TGTGCCACCAGCAGAGATTACCATCGGGGGAGCACAGATACGCAGTATTTT. The encoded protein is CATSRDYHRGSTDTQYF.

The gene calls are TRBV29-1 and TRBJ2-5, with D tentatively TRBD1 (6 bases). CDR1 is SQVTM and CDR2 is ANQGSEA in the germline V gene. The V end lost 4 bases, the J end lost 1 base, and 22 bases lay between the germline ends. The CDR3 runs 17 residues. The CDR3 here is CSVVRTAGPNLQETQYF. The CDR3 nucleotides are TGCAGCGTTGTAAGGACAGCAGGACCTAACCTCCAAGAGACCCAGTACTTC.

This clone was seen a handful of times. V gene TRBV5-8 combines with J gene TRBJ1-2; 7 nucleotides match TRBD1. The ends lost 3 bases at V and 6 bases at J; junction bases unmatched: 11. In germline, CDR1 is SGHTS, CDR2 YDEGEE. CDR3 length: 15 amino acids. CDR3 in DNA: TGTGCCAGCAGCTACTATATGGGACAGCAAGATGGCTACACCTTC. Protein: CASSYYMGQQDGYTF.

V usage is TRBV19 and J usage is TRBJ1-2, with D tentatively TRBD1 (6 bases). Germline V CDR1 and CDR2: LNHDA, SQIVND (reference sequence). The V end lost 3 bases, the J end lost 2 bases, and 7 bases lay between the germline ends. This CDR3 spans 13 amino acids. CDR3 DNA sequence: TGTGCCAGTAGTATTCAGGGGAACTATGGCTACACCTTC. Translation: CASSIQGNYGYTF.

The chain is built from TRBV19 and TRBJ1-2, with 9 nucleotides matching TRBD1. The germline gives CDR1 LNHDA, CDR2 SQIVND (reference sequence). CDR3 length: 14 residues. V lost 3 bases and J lost 4; bases outside the gene matches: 3. The CDR3 loop is CASSIPGQGYGYTF. CDR3 nucleotides: TGTGCCAGTAGTATCCCGGGACAGGGCTATGGCTACACCTTC.

The rearrangement uses TRBV6-5 and TRBJ2-7; possibly TRBD2 for D (5 bases). The length of the CDR3 is 16 residues. V was cut by 0 bases and J by 3 bases, with 15 bases left in between. CDR1 and CDR2 (germline): MNHEY, SVGAGI. CDR3 residues: CASSYSRAGQNYEQYF. The CDR3, as DNA: TGTGCCAGCAGTTACTCGAGGGCAGGCCAAAACTACGAGCAGTACTTC.

This clone was picked up a small number of times. The chain recombines TRBV11-3 with TRBJ2-3; TRBD1 matches 10 bases. The V gene's germline CDR1 is SGHNT and CDR2 YENEEA. The CDR3 has 16 residues. J was trimmed by 4 bases and V by 4 bases; bases with no gene match: 8. The CDR3 sequence is CASSSHRDRGPDTQYF. DNA for the CDR3: TGTGCCAGCAGCTCCCACCGGGACAGGGGTCCAGATACGCAGTATTTT.

The rearrangement links TRBV3-1 (or the pseudogene TRBV3-2) to TRBJ1-1; D possibly corresponds to TRBD1 (5 bases). Trimming removed 3 bases at V and 3 bases at J, with 5 bases between. Germline V lookup: CDR1 LGHDT, CDR2 YNNKEL (reference sequence). The CDR3 runs 12 residues. As DNA, the CDR3 is TGTGCCAGCAGCCACAGGGACACTGAAGCTTTCTTT. Amino acids: CASSHRDTEAFF.

The chain uses TRBV7-7 and TRBJ2-3; 7 bases align to TRBD2. This CDR3 has 13 residues. Trimming at V came to 8 bases and at J to 6 bases, leaving 8 bases not matched to a gene. Germline V gene lookup returns CDR1 SSHAT and CDR2 FNYEAQ (reference sequence). DNA for the CDR3: TGTGCCAGCGGGGACTACGAGACGGATACGCAGTATTTT. It specifies CASGDYETDTQYF.

The genes are TRBV5-1 and TRBJ2-5, with 12 positions matching TRBD2. Germline loops: CDR1 SGHRS, CDR2 YFSETQ. The CDR3 totals 16 residues. J was trimmed by 4 bases and V by 3 bases; bases with no gene match: 7. CDR3 DNA sequence: TGCGCCAGCAGCTCCAACCCTAGCGGGGGGGGAGAGACCCAGTACTTC. This sequence encodes CASSSNPSGGGETQYF.

V is TRBV30 and J is TRBJ1-2; 8 nucleotides agree with TRBD1. CDR3 length: 13 residues. Per the germline V gene, CDR1 is GTSNPN and CDR2 is SVGIG (reference sequence). V trimming: 5 bases; J trimming: 8 bases; junction bases outside the gene matches: 10. CDR3: CAWAQGAYDGYTF. In DNA form, the CDR3 reads TGTGCCTGGGCCCAGGGGGCATATGACGGCTACACCTTC.

This sequence joins TRBV6-2 or TRBV6-3 and TRBJ2-6; TRBD2 might be the D (6 bases). V was clipped by 2 bases and J by 3 bases, with 11 bases between them. Germline V gene data show CDR1 as MNHEY and CDR2 as SVGEGT. The CDR3 extends over 16 amino acids. The CDR3 nucleotides read TGTGCCAGCAGTTACGGAGGGCGCGGTGGGGCCAACGTCCTGACTTTC. This gives the protein CASSYGGRGGANVLTF.

The rearrangement joins TRBV6-5 to TRBJ2-7; D might be TRBD2 (7 bases). This CDR3 is built from 15 residues. Per germline, CDR1 MNHEY and CDR2 SVGAGI. The germline V and J ends were trimmed by 7 bases and 2 bases, with 18 bases remaining between them. DNA of the CDR3: TGTGCCAGCACCACCAGAGGGGGGGCCCCCTACGAGCAGTACTTC. Its translation is CASTTRGGAPYEQYF.

V usage is TRBV5-6 and J usage is TRBJ2-1; D may be TRBD2 (6 bases). Germline V gene sequence: CDR1 SGHDT, CDR2 YYEEEE. The CDR3 runs to 15 residues. Deletions cut 5 bases from V and 0 bases from J, with 12 bases between. The CDR3 sequence is CASRLRGSSYNEQFF. As DNA, the CDR3 is TGTGCCAGCAGATTACGGGGGAGCTCCTACAATGAGCAGTTCTTC.

The V gene is TRBV9, the J gene TRBJ1-1; D is ambiguous. The CDR3 is 13 residues long. Trimming took 3 bases from V and 7 from J, leaving 13 bases between them. Germline V gene lookup returns CDR1 SGDLS and CDR2 YYNGEE. The CDR3 DNA sequence: TGTGCCAGCAGCGATAGGAGGGTTGGTGAAGCTTTCTTT. It encodes CASSDRRVGEAFF.

The chain combines TRBV10-1 with TRBJ2-3, with a weak D call TRBD2 (6 bases). From germline, CDR1 is WNHNN and CDR2 SYGVQD (reference sequence). The CDR3 is made up of 14 amino acids. V shed 7 bases and J shed 1 base, with 12 bases lying between them. CDR3 sequence: CASITGEGTDTQYF. The CDR3 DNA follows: TGCGCCAGCATAACGGGGGAAGGCACAGATACGCAGTATTTT.

The chain recombines TRBV5-6 with TRBJ1-4; no definite D call. The germline V gene encodes CDR1 SGHDT and CDR2 YYEEEE. The ends were cut back, 5 bases at V and 5 bases at J, with 10 bases in the middle. The CDR3 is 13 residues long. The CDR3 bases are TGTGCCAGCAGGAGGGTCGGGAATGAAAAACTGTTTTTT. Residues: CASRRVGNEKLFF.